This T cell receptor beta chain was recovered during a study of T cell repertoires in cytomegalovirus infection. Across the whole study: Well-studied HLA-B-restricted epitopes and recently identified HLA-C-restricted epitopes of CMV were both used in the study. Overall study results and limits: HLA-C-restricted CMV clonotypes gave the most frequent clonotype in two of eight donors. There were carriers of CMV plus the relevant HLA, and cumulative public TCR beta family frequency identified them.

The V end lost 4 bases, the J end lost 2 bases, and 10 bases lay between the germline ends. The CDR3 totals 14 residues. CDR1 is SNHLY, CDR2 FYNNEI, per germline. TCRdb re-analysed the reads in MiXCR, keeping a single row per CDR3 protein. Of around 430,000 distinct CDR3 sequences in the sample, more than 40% are singletons; the top ten hold 40% to 50%. Turning to this clonotype: The antigen is unknown.

This specimen consisted of cultured PBMCs, obtained from culture after CMV antigen stimulation. This TCR came from a human donor in good health (CMV status not recorded). Some clones in this sample may be carry-over from other donors' samples. V usage is TRBV2 and J usage is TRBJ2-3, with D possibly TRBD2 on 5 matching bases. CDR3 coding DNA: TGTGCCAGCAGTGTAGTACTAGACACAGATACGCAGTATTTT. Residues: CASSVVLDTDTQYF.